Shown below are 10 T cell receptor beta chains from a single sample sequenced in a study of blood T cell repertoires in COVID-19. TCRdb's copy holds only in-frame clones and misses some; the assay was immunoSEQ multiplex PCR. Of tens of thousands of clones listed, over 75% are singletons. The sequenced sample consisted of peripheral blood. Receptor source: a human donor in a cohort sampled during active COVID-19.

This chain joins TRBV9 and TRBJ2-7; D possibly corresponds to TRBD2 (5 bases). The ends were cut back, 0 bases at V and 2 bases at J, with 12 bases in the middle. The CDR3 is 15 amino acids. Germline CDR1 SGDLS, CDR2 YYNGEE. The CDR3 DNA follows: TGTGCCAGCAGCGTAGGCCCTAGCCCAACCTACGAGCAGTACTTC. It yields the protein CASSVGPSPTYEQYF. The whole variable domain, remainder taken from reference TRBV9 and TRBJ2-7, is DSGVTQTPKHLITATGQRVTLRCSPRSGDLSVYWYQQSLDQGLQFLIQYYNGEERAKGNILERFSAQQFPDLHSELNLSSLELGDSALYFCASSVGPSPTYEQYFGPGTRLTVT.

The CDR3 loop reads CASSVAAGKGSGANVLTF. The CDR3 DNA is TGTGCCAGCAGCGTAGCGGCGGGGAAAGGGTCTGGGGCCAACGTCCTGACTTTC. V usage is TRBV9 and J usage is TRBJ2-6; maybe TRBD2 (6 bases). Germline CDR1 reads SGDLS; CDR2 reads YYNGEE. The CDR3 spans 18 residues. V gave up 0 bases and J gave up 1 base, with 14 bases separating them.

The genes are TRBV27 and TRBJ2-7, with 8 bases matching TRBD2. The ends lost 5 bases at V and 2 bases at J; junction bases unmatched: 5. Germline values: CDR1 MNHEY, CDR2 SMNVEV (reference sequence). The CDR3 runs to 14 residues. The CDR3 region has the DNA TGTGCCAGCAGTGTAGCGGGGCATACCTACGAGCAGTACTTC. Its protein product is CASSVAGHTYEQYF.

V and J are TRBV9 and TRBJ1-3; 7 bases are shared with TRBD1. Germline V gene data show CDR1 as SGDLS and CDR2 as YYNGEE. V was pared by 4 bases and J by 1 base, with 17 bases of the junction left unmatched. The CDR3 has 19 residues. In nucleotides, the CDR3 is TGTGCCAGCAGCCCGAGGGACAGCCCGCCGGTTTGGTCTGGAAACACCATATATTTT. It yields the protein CASSPRDSPPVWSGNTIYF.

The J gene is TRBJ2-2, the V gene TRBV6-4; 10 bases match TRBD1. With V trimmed by 7 bases and J by 3 bases, 2 bases remained unmatched. This CDR3 spans 14 amino acids. Germline V gene sequence: CDR1 MRHNA, CDR2 SNTAGT. The CDR3 bases are TGTGCCAGCAAGGGGACAGGGGACACCGGGGAGCTGTTTTTT. Amino acid sequence: CASKGTGDTGELFF.

The gene calls are TRBV2 and TRBJ2-2, with 12 bases lining up with TRBD1. Germline V gives CDR1 SNHLY, CDR2 FYNNEI. The CDR3 has 15 residues. Trimming at V came to 3 bases and at J to 7 bases, leaving 3 bases not matched to a gene. The CDR3 nucleotides are TGTGCCAGCAGTGAGGGACAGGGGGCGGTCGGGGAGCTGTTTTTT. It codes for CASSEGQGAVGELFF.

This rearrangement joins TRBV5-5 to TRBJ1-5, with TRBD1 matching over 7 bases. The CDR3 extends over 15 amino acids. The junction had 4 bases not matched to a gene; V was cut back by 0 bases and J by 4 bases. The germline V gene has CDR1 SGHKS and CDR2 YYEKEE (reference sequence). The CDR3 region has the DNA TGTGCCAGCAGCTTGGCCGGACAGGCAAATCAGCCCCAGCATTTT. Protein: CASSLAGQANQPQHF.

The V gene is TRBV9, the J gene TRBJ2-6, with a tentative D call TRBD1 (5 bases). This CDR3 region has 15 residues. Germline values: CDR1 SGDLS, CDR2 YYNGEE. The V end lost 2 bases, the J end lost 3 bases, and 9 bases lay between the germline ends. The CDR3 loop reads CASSVGQGGANVLTF. CDR3 nucleotide sequence: TGTGCCAGCAGCGTTGGGCAGGGTGGGGCCAACGTCCTGACTTTC.

This rearrangement joins TRBV11-2 to TRBJ2-7; tentative D call: TRBD2 (5 bases). The CDR3 runs to 13 residues. The V end was cut by 5 bases, the J end by 3 bases, with 11 bases between. Germline V gene data show CDR1 as SGHAT and CDR2 as FQNNGV. In DNA form, the CDR3 reads TGTGCCAGCAGCCCGGACTCTATCTACGAGCAGTACTTC. Translating it yields CASSPDSIYEQYF.

This sequence joins TRBV19 and TRBJ2-1; 7 bases match TRBD2. The V segment lost 2 bases and the J segment 0 bases; nucleotides outside the gene matches: 1. This CDR3 is built from 15 residues. The germline CDR1 and CDR2 sequences are LNHDA and SQIVND (reference sequence). The CDR3 region has the DNA TGTGCCAGTAGTATACGGGACTACTCCTACAATGAGCAGTTCTTC. Amino acids: CASSIRDYSYNEQFF. Supplemented by reference TRBV19 and TRBJ2-1, the full variable domain reads DGGITQSPKYLFRKEGQNVTLSCEQNLNHDAMYWYRQDPGQGLRLIYYSQIVNDFQKGDIAEGYSVSREKKESFPLTVTSAQKNPTAFYLCASSIRDYSYNEQFFGPGTRLTVL.